This note documents a single TCR beta chain sequence. The sample belongs to a study of blood T cell repertoires in COVID-19. Repertoires were generated with immunoSEQ multiplex PCR, while TCRdb's copy carries only in-frame clones and drops some. The sample contains some 190,000 clones, over 70% of which appear only once. V lost 3 bases and J lost 4, with 10 bases in between. The germline V gene has CDR1 ENHRY and CDR2 SYGVKD. The CDR3 extends over 13 amino acids. The sequence was collected from a man aged 55 to 69 who had been exposed to COVID-19. This chain links TRBV10-3 with TRBJ2-7; D remains unclear. Sequencing used PBMCs or T cells enriched from blood (not recorded which). The CDR3, as DNA: TGTGCCATCAGTGATGTATGGAGTTACGAGCAGTACTTC. Translated, it gives CAISDVWSYEQYF.